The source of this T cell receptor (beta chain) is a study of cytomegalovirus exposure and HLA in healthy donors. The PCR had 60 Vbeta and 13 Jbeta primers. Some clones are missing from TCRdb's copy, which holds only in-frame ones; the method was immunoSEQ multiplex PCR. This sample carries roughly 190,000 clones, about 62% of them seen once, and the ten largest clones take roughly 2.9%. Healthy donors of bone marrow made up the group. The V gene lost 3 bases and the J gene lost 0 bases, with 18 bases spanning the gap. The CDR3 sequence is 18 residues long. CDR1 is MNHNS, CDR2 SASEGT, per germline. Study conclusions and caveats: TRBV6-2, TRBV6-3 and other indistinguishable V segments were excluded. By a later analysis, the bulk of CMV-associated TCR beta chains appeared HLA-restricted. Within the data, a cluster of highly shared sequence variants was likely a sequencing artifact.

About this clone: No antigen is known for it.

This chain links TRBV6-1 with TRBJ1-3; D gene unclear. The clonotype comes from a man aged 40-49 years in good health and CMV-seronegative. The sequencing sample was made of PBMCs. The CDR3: CASSDRRLVPASGNTIYF. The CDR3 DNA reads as TGTGCCAGCAGTGACCGGCGACTCGTGCCTGCCTCTGGAAACACCATATATTTT.